One sample yielded the 20 T cell receptor beta chains listed below, sequenced in a study of beta chain features in type 1 diabetes. Antigens of these TCRs are unknown. Every bit of the isolated RNA underwent reverse transcription, so sequencing read expressed TCRB transcripts. Clones were sequenced by immunoSEQ multiplex PCR, and TCRdb holds only the in-frame ones, with some missing. This sample has roughly 260,000 clones, with just over 20% found just once. Findings and caveats of the study: TCRB CDR3s were moderately but significantly shorter in Type 1 diabetes patients in all four CD4+ subsets.

The sequencing input was naive CD4+ T cells from blood. These receptor sequences come from a middle-aged woman with type 1 diabetes.

This clone was detected only a few times. The chain recombines TRBV4-3 with TRBJ2-2; 11 bases align to TRBD2. The CDR3 spans 18 residues. Germline CDR1 is LGHNA and CDR2 is YSLEER. The V gene end was trimmed by 2 bases and the J gene end by 1 base; junction bases not matched to a gene: 6. CDR3 DNA: TGCGCCAGCAGCCAACCCCCTAGCGGGAGGTGGAACACCGGGGAGCTGTTTTTT. Translating gives CASSQPPSGRWNTGELFF.

This sequence joins TRBV15 and TRBJ2-5; TRBD2 might be the D (5 bases). The CDR3 totals 14 residues. The V end was cut by 0 bases, the J end by 5 bases, with 10 bases between. Per the germline V gene, CDR1 is LNHNV and CDR2 is YYDKDF (reference sequence). The chain's CDR3 is CATSREGGWETQYF. CDR3 coding DNA: TGTGCCACCAGCAGAGAGGGCGGGTGGGAGACCCAGTACTTC.

The gene calls are TRBV25-1 and TRBJ1-2; 8 positions agree with TRBD1. Trimming at V came to 4 bases and at J to 2 bases, leaving 6 bases not matched to a gene. The CDR3 is made up of 15 amino acids. The germline gives CDR1 MGHDK, CDR2 SYGVNS. The CDR3 loop is CASSALGQENYGYTF. The CDR3 DNA is TGTGCCAGCAGTGCCCTGGGACAGGAAAACTATGGCTACACCTTC.

The chain employs TRBV2 and TRBJ2-7; 9 bases agree with TRBD1. The CDR3 is 13 residues long. Trimming took 4 bases from V and 5 from J; bases not matched to a gene: 3. Germline CDR1 SNHLY, CDR2 FYNNEI. This CDR3 reads CASSVDRGDEQYF. The CDR3 DNA reads as TGTGCCAGCAGTGTGGACAGGGGAGACGAGCAGTACTTC.

This clone was observed a few times. The chain employs TRBV15 and TRBJ2-7; D is possibly TRBD1 (6 bases). Trimming removed 0 bases at V and 0 bases at J, with 12 bases between. Germline V gene sequence: CDR1 LNHNV, CDR2 YYDKDF (reference sequence). The CDR3 runs to 16 residues. CDR3 amino acids: CATSRESNRASYEQYF. CDR3 nucleotides: TGTGCCACCAGCAGAGAATCAAACAGGGCCTCCTACGAGCAGTACTTC.

The chain recombines TRBV5-1 with TRBJ1-1; possible D gene TRBD1, 5 bases. Deletions cut 0 bases from V and 5 bases from J, with 14 bases between. In germline, CDR1 is SGHRS, CDR2 YFSETQ. This CDR3 has 15 amino acids. DNA of the CDR3: TGCGCCAGCAGCTTGGCCTGGGGGGATGGGACTGAAGCTTTCTTT. Its protein is CASSLAWGDGTEAFF.

This clone was recorded a few times. The genes are TRBV29-1 and TRBJ1-1, with 10 bases fitting TRBD1. V gave up 3 bases and J gave up 2 bases; unmatched junction bases: 3. Per the germline V gene, CDR1 is SQVTM and CDR2 is ANQGSEA. CDR3 length equals 14 residues. CDR3 sequence (DNA): TGCAGCGTTGAGGGGGACAGGGGAAACACTGAAGCTTTCTTT. Translated: CSVEGDRGNTEAFF.

V gene TRBV19 combines with J gene TRBJ1-5; D is undetermined. V lost 0 bases to trimming and J lost 1 base, with 7 bases between them. The CDR3 has 15 residues. Germline values: CDR1 LNHDA, CDR2 SQIVND (reference sequence). The CDR3 reads CASSIEGRSNQPQHF. CDR3 nucleotides: TGTGCCAGTAGTATAGAGGGCAGAAGCAATCAGCCCCAGCATTTT.

The genes are TRBV9 and TRBJ2-3; D remains unclear. V lost 1 base and J 0 bases, leaving 12 bases between the germline ends. Germline CDR1 is SGDLS and CDR2 is YYNGEE. This CDR3 region has 16 residues. This CDR3 is CASSVQPITSTDTQYF. DNA for the CDR3: TGTGCCAGCAGCGTACAACCAATCACTAGCACAGATACGCAGTATTTT.

The genes are TRBV7-2 and TRBJ2-5; D gene ambiguous. CDR1 is SGHTA and CDR2 is FQGNSA in the germline V gene. This CDR3 is built from 14 residues. Trimming stripped 4 bases from V and 2 bases from J, with 11 bases between. CDR3 in amino acids: CASSSRLTQETQYF. In DNA form, the CDR3 reads TGTGCCAGCAGCTCCCGTTTGACACAAGAGACCCAGTACTTC. Full variable domain (remainder filled in from reference TRBV7-2 and TRBJ2-5): GAGVSQSPSNKVTEKGKDVELRCDPISGHTALYWYRQSLGQGLEFLIYFQGNSAPDKSGLPSDRFSAERTGGSVSTLTIQRTQQEDSAVYLCASSSRLTQETQYFGPGTRLLVL.

The V call is TRBV27, the J call TRBJ1-4, with 7 positions matching TRBD1. The CDR3 is made up of 15 amino acids. V lost 3 bases, J lost 5 bases, and 6 bases stayed unmatched. Germline V gene sequence: CDR1 MNHEY, CDR2 SMNVEV (reference sequence). As DNA, the CDR3 is TGTGCCAGCAGTTTGGCGATGACAGGGAATGAAAAACTGTTTTTT. This translates into CASSLAMTGNEKLFF.

This clone was observed a handful of times. The rearrangement uses TRBV5-1 and TRBJ1-5; 10 nucleotides agree with TRBD1. The CDR3 length is 15 residues. Trimming cost V 4 bases and J 3 bases; bases outside gene matches: 4. CDR1 and CDR2 (germline): SGHRS, YFSETQ. CDR3 sequence reads: CASSLGQGNNQPQHF. The DNA of the CDR3 is TGCGCCAGCAGCCTGGGACAGGGGAACAATCAGCCCCAGCATTTT.

V is TRBV29-1 and J is TRBJ1-5; tentative D call: TRBD1 (6 bases). Trimming pared 2 bases from V and 5 bases from J, leaving 10 bases between. This CDR3 has 13 amino acids. The germline gives CDR1 SQVTM, CDR2 ANQGSEA. The CDR3 DNA follows: TGCAGCGTTGAACTGACAGGAGATCAGCCCCAGCATTTT. Encoded protein: CSVELTGDQPQHF.

The CDR3 nucleotides read TGCGCCAGCAGCGCGGACAGGAGCTCCTATAATTCACCCCTCCACTTT. Translated, it gives CASSADRSSYNSPLHF. The chain couples TRBV5-1 to TRBJ1-6; 7 bases agree with TRBD1. The CDR3 sequence is 16 residues long. The trim removed 4 bases at V and 0 bases at J, leaving 4 bases unmatched. CDR1 is SGHRS, CDR2 YFSETQ, per germline.

This clone appeared a few times. The V gene is TRBV30, the J gene TRBJ2-1; the D is unclear. Between the trimmed V and J ends, which lost 2 bases and 7 bases, there was a span of 9 bases. Germline CDR1 GTSNPN, CDR2 SVGIG (reference sequence). This CDR3 has 12 residues. Here the CDR3 DNA reads TGTGCCTGGAGTCGTAGTCCAAATGAGCAGTTCTTC. This sequence encodes CAWSRSPNEQFF.

In its sample, this clone was seen a few times. V is TRBV21-1 and J is TRBJ2-7; no DNA check was done on the table's D call, TRBD2. TRBV21-1 is a documented pseudogene. The CDR3 runs 16 residues. The CDR3 sequence is CASSKETNSGSYEQYF. The DNA for the CDR3 is TGTGCCAGCAGCAAAGAGACGAACAGCGGCTCCTACGAGCAGTACTTC.

The chain carries TRBV9 and TRBJ2-1; 7 nucleotides match TRBD1. V lost 0 bases, J lost 9 bases, and 12 bases stayed unmatched. Germline V gene sequence: CDR1 SGDLS, CDR2 YYNGEE. The CDR3 consists of 16 residues. DNA of the CDR3: TGTGCCAGCAGCGTAGAAGGGGACAGCCGCTTGGGTGAGCAGTTCTTC. Amino acids: CASSVEGDSRLGEQFF.

This clone was picked up a small number of times. V usage is TRBV18 and J usage is TRBJ2-1; no definite D call. The length of the CDR3 is 13 residues. Trimming left V 5 bases short and J 8 bases short, with 13 bases between. CDR1 and CDR2 (germline): KGHSH, LQKENI. CDR3 protein: CASSEIPSHEQFF. Written as DNA, the CDR3 is TGTGCCAGCTCAGAGATTCCGTCCCATGAGCAGTTCTTC.

The J gene is TRBJ1-5, the V gene TRBV7-7; no firm D call. Germline V gene lookup returns CDR1 SSHAT and CDR2 FNYEAQ (reference sequence). The CDR3 is 13 amino acids. Between the trimmed V and J ends, which lost 3 bases and 7 bases, there was a span of 10 bases. The CDR3 region is CASSFPVMQPQHF. CDR3 nucleotides: TGTGCCAGCAGCTTTCCGGTCATGCAGCCCCAGCATTTT.

This clone was counted a few times. V gene TRBV7-2 combines with J gene TRBJ2-7, with TRBD1 identical over 8 bases. With V trimmed by 5 bases and J by 4 bases, 10 bases remained unmatched. The germline V gene encodes CDR1 SGHTA and CDR2 FQGNSA. CDR3 length equals 15 residues. The DNA of the CDR3 is TGTGCCAGCAGCCAGGATCGACAGGGGCAGTACGAGCAGTACTTC. Protein sequence: CASSQDRQGQYEQYF.